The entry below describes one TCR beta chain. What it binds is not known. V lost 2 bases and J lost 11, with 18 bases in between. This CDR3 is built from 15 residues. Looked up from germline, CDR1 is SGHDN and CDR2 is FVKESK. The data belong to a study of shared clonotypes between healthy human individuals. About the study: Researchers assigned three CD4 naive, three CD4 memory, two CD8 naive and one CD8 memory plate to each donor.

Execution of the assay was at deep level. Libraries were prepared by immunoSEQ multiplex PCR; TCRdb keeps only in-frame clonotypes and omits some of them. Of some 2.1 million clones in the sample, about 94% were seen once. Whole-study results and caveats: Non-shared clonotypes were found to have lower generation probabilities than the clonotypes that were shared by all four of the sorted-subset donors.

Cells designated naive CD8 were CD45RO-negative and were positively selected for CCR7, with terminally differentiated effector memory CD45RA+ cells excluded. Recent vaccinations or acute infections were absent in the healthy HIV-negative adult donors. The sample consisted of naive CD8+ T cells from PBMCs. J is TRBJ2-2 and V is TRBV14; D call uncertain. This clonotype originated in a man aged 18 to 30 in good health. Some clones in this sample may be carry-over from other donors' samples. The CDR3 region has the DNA TGTGCCAGCAGCCAACGAGGTTACTTTCTGGGTGAGCTGTTTTTT. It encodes CASSQRGYFLGELFF.